The next 30 T cell receptor beta chains were all read from a single sample in a study of blood T cell repertoires in COVID-19. Using immunoSEQ multiplex PCR, the repertoire was profiled, and TCRdb retains in-frame clones only, with some absent. The profile shows 100,000 to 120,000 clones, about 80% of them singletons. The material sequenced was peripheral blood. These receptors all come from a woman in her 70s with acute or convalescent COVID-19.

The table lists this clone with many counts. V usage is TRBV27 and J usage is TRBJ1-4; perhaps TRBD1 as D (5 bases). Germline loops: CDR1 MNHEY, CDR2 SMNVEV (reference sequence). V shed 3 bases and J shed 8 bases, with 13 bases lying between them. The CDR3 runs to 14 residues. CDR3 in amino acids: CASSLGGVGEKLFF. Written as DNA, the CDR3 is TGTGCCAGCAGTTTGGGAGGGGTTGGGGAAAAACTGTTTTTT.

This clone was counted a single time. The CDR3 DNA reads as TGTGCCAGCAGTTACACCCTTATCCCCAGGGGCGAGCAGTACTTC. Translation: CASSYTLIPRGEQYF. The gene calls are TRBV6-2 or TRBV6-3 and TRBJ2-7; D perhaps matches TRBD1 (6 bases). CDR3 length: 15 amino acids. Germline values: CDR1 MNHEY, CDR2 SVGEGT. Trimming stripped 2 bases from V and 6 bases from J, with 17 bases between.

V is TRBV13 and J is TRBJ1-6; 8 nucleotides line up with TRBD1. Germline V gene data show CDR1 as PRHDT and CDR2 as FYEKMQ (reference sequence). There are 15 residues in the CDR3. Unmatched junction bases numbered 9, after V lost 5 bases and J lost 9 bases. The CDR3 loop is CASSAGGGQVSPLHF. The CDR3 bases are TGTGCCAGCAGCGCAGGAGGGGGACAGGTTTCACCCCTCCACTTT. Full variable domain (rest looked up from reference TRBV13 and TRBJ1-6): AAGVIQSPRHLIKEKRETATLKCYPIPRHDTVYWYQQGPGQDPQFLISFYEKMQSDKGSIPDRFSAQQFSDYHSELNMSSLELGDSALYFCASSAGGGQVSPLHFGNGTRLTVT.

The V gene is TRBV5-4, the J gene TRBJ1-4; perhaps TRBD1 as D (5 bases). The CDR3 totals 15 residues. Germline loops: CDR1 SGHNT, CDR2 YYREEE (reference sequence). V shed 7 bases and J shed 7 bases, with 20 bases lying between them. CDR3 bases: TGTGCCAGCTCCCTTGGGGGGGTCAGAGCTGAAAAACTGTTTTTT. Protein: CASSLGGVRAEKLFF.

CDR3 DNA sequence: TGTGCCAGCAGCCGAGCAGAGACCCAGTACTTC. This translates into CASSRAETQYF. V is TRBV5-8 and J is TRBJ2-5; D is unclear. CDR3 size: 11 residues. The V gene's germline CDR1 is SGHTS and CDR2 YDEGEE. V was trimmed by 4 bases and J by 4 bases, leaving 5 bases between them.

This clone came up many times. CDR3 sequence: CASSVKDLNTEAFF. The CDR3 nucleotides are TGCGCCAGCAGCGTCAAGGACTTGAACACTGAAGCTTTCTTT. The chain recombines TRBV5-1 with TRBJ1-1; no clear D. This CDR3 comprises 14 residues. Looked up from germline, CDR1 is SGHRS and CDR2 is YFSETQ. V was pared by 4 bases and J by 0 bases, with 10 bases between.

About this clone itself: This may be a read error: a much more frequent sequence differs by one nucleotide. The V gene is TRBV5-1, the J gene TRBJ2-7, with 8 bases that match TRBD2. CDR3 size: 16 residues. Germline loops: CDR1 SGHRS, CDR2 YFSETQ. Germline trimming cut 7 bases from V and 7 bases from J; bases unmatched to any gene: 19. The CDR3 region is CASLRLRGGRGGEQYF. DNA of the CDR3: TGCGCCAGCTTGCGCCTTCGGGGGGGCCGGGGGGGGGAGCAGTACTTC.

This clone was observed once. The V call is TRBV24-1, the J call TRBJ2-5; possible D gene TRBD1, 5 bases. The CDR3 consists of 12 residues. V lost 8 bases to trimming and J lost 1 base, with 7 bases between them. The germline V gene encodes CDR1 KGHDR and CDR2 SFDVKD. CDR3 amino acids: CATTQGQETQYF. In nucleotides, the CDR3 is TGTGCCACCACTCAGGGCCAAGAGACCCAGTACTTC.

J is TRBJ1-4 and V is TRBV30; D is unclear. Looked up from germline, CDR1 is GTSNPN and CDR2 is SVGIG (reference sequence). The CDR3 contains 14 residues. V lost 0 bases and J lost 4, with 9 bases in between. This chain's CDR3 is CAWSVGLINEKLFF. The CDR3 region has the DNA TGTGCCTGGAGTGTAGGACTGATTAATGAAAAACTGTTTTTT.

This clone has more than one count but fewer than ten. This chain connects TRBV7-2 to TRBJ1-2; maybe TRBD1 (5 bases). The CDR3 spans 15 residues. The germline CDR1 and CDR2 sequences are SGHTA and FQGNSA. V shed 5 bases and J shed 3 bases, with 16 bases lying between them. In DNA form, the CDR3 reads TGTGCCAGCAGCGCCCGAACAGGCTCCGACTATGGCTACACCTTC. Amino acid sequence: CASSARTGSDYGYTF.

The chain recombines TRBV18 with TRBJ2-5; no clear D. Per germline, CDR1 KGHSH and CDR2 LQKENI. The ends were cut back, 5 bases at V and 2 bases at J, with 6 bases in the middle. CDR3 length equals 12 residues. The CDR3 bases are TGTGCCAGCTCAACTTTTCAAGAGACCCAGTACTTC. Protein: CASSTFQETQYF.

This clone showed up many times. The V call is TRBV3-1 (or the pseudogene TRBV3-2), the J call TRBJ1-6; maybe TRBD1 (5 bases). Looked up from germline, CDR1 is LGHDT and CDR2 is YNNKEL (reference sequence). The length of the CDR3 is 14 residues. Trimming cost V 1 base and J 7 bases, with 8 bases left between them. CDR3 in amino acids: CASSQGQKNSPLHF. In DNA form, the CDR3 reads TGTGCCAGCAGCCAAGGACAGAAAAATTCACCCCTCCACTTT.

The V gene is TRBV15, the J gene TRBJ1-2, with no clear D. The CDR3 consists of 14 residues. The V end lost 1 base, the J end lost 2 bases, and 8 bases lay between the germline ends. CDR1 is LNHNV, CDR2 YYDKDF, per germline (reference sequence). CDR3 nucleotide sequence: TGTGCCACCAGCAGAGTGCCACGGAACTATGGCTACACCTTC. Its translation: CATSRVPRNYGYTF.

The DNA for the CDR3 is TGCGCCAGCAGCCAAGATCGGGAGCGGGGGGGCCTGGATACGCAGTATTTT. Its translation is CASSQDRERGGLDTQYF. The rearrangement joins TRBV4-3 to TRBJ2-3; 10 positions match TRBD2. V shed 0 bases and J 6 bases; nucleotides not matched to a gene: 9. CDR1 is LGHNA, CDR2 YSLEER, per germline. The CDR3 length is 17 residues.

The genes are TRBV2 and TRBJ1-2; the D gene is possibly TRBD1 (5 bases). Germline assignment: CDR1 SNHLY and CDR2 FYNNEI. V was cut by 6 bases and J by 2 bases, with 13 bases left in between. The CDR3 spans 14 residues. CDR3 region: CASRPGTGNYGYTF. The CDR3, as DNA: TGTGCCAGCAGACCCGGGACTGGGAACTATGGCTACACCTTC.

The chain combines TRBV7-9 with TRBJ1-2; no definite D call. This CDR3 has 14 residues. Trimming took 3 bases from V and 6 from J, leaving 14 bases between them. Looked up from germline, CDR1 is SEHNR and CDR2 is FQNEAQ (reference sequence). CDR3 amino acids: CASSFSPPRDGYTF. The CDR3 DNA reads as TGTGCCAGCAGCTTCTCACCTCCGCGGGATGGCTACACCTTC. The full variable domain, in which reference TRBV7-9 and TRBJ1-2 provide the parts outside the CDR3, is DTGVSQNPRHKITKRGQNVTFRCDPISEHNRLYWYRQTLGQGPEFLTYFQNEAQLEKSRLLSDRFSAERPKGSFSTLEIQRTEQGDSAMYLCASSFSPPRDGYTFGSGTRLTVV.

The V call is TRBV11-3, the J call TRBJ1-1; D is unresolved. Trimming pared 0 bases from V and 3 bases from J, leaving 11 bases between. The CDR3 runs 15 residues. Looked up from germline, CDR1 is SGHNT and CDR2 is YENEEA. This CDR3 is CASSLDGGGDTEAFF. Here the CDR3 DNA reads TGTGCCAGCAGCTTAGATGGCGGCGGTGACACTGAAGCTTTCTTT.

This clone has just a few counts. The J gene is TRBJ1-4, the V gene TRBV7-2; D is uncertain. The CDR3 runs 18 residues. The ends were cut back, 1 base at V and 7 bases at J, with 22 bases in the middle. The germline CDR1 and CDR2 sequences are SGHTA and FQGNSA. In DNA, the CDR3 is TGTGCCAGCAGCTTAGGGTTGGCAGTGGCCCCAGGAGGTGAAAAACTGTTTTTT. Translated: CASSLGLAVAPGGEKLFF.

This chain joins TRBV24-1 and TRBJ1-4; D remains ambiguous. V lost 4 bases to trimming and J lost 7 bases, with 15 bases between them. Looked up from germline, CDR1 is KGHDR and CDR2 is SFDVKD. This CDR3 is 15 amino acids long. The CDR3 protein is CATSDLQTEPEKLFF. The CDR3 DNA follows: TGTGCCACCAGTGACCTCCAGACGGAGCCTGAAAAACTGTTTTTT.

The chain couples TRBV4-1 to TRBJ1-1; tentative D call: TRBD1 (6 bases). Germline CDR1 reads MGHRA; CDR2 reads YSYEKL. The CDR3 sequence is 16 residues long. V lost 4 bases and J 1 base, leaving 16 bases between the germline ends. The CDR3 region has the DNA TGCGCCAGCAGCCTATACTCCGGACAGAGGAACACTGAAGCTTTCTTT. Translated, it gives CASSLYSGQRNTEAFF.

This clone occurred once. The chain couples TRBV5-4 to TRBJ2-2, with TRBD2 identical over 9 bases. Germline-derived CDR1 and CDR2 are SGHNT and YYREEE (reference sequence). CDR3 length: 17 amino acids. Trimming took 5 bases from V and 5 from J; bases not matched to a gene: 13. CDR3 sequence: CASRAQRGVQGTGELFF. CDR3 in DNA: TGTGCCAGCAGGGCTCAGCGGGGGGTCCAAGGGACCGGGGAGCTGTTTTTT.

CDR3 protein: CASSSPMTGKNTEAFF. DNA of the CDR3: TGCGCCAGCAGCTCGCCGATGACAGGAAAGAACACTGAAGCTTTCTTT. The genes are TRBV5-1 and TRBJ1-1; TRBD1 is a possible D gene (6 bases). The CDR3 is 16 amino acids. The V end lost 3 bases, the J end lost 1 base, and 16 bases lay between the germline ends. Germline assignment: CDR1 SGHRS and CDR2 YFSETQ.

The chain recombines TRBV5-1 with TRBJ1-2; 10 bases match TRBD1. CDR1 SGHRS and CDR2 YFSETQ come from the germline V gene. CDR3 size: 17 residues. Unmatched junction bases numbered 12, after V lost 3 bases and J lost 4 bases. As DNA, the CDR3 is TGCGCCAGCAGCTCTACCGGGACAGGGGTCCCCGGCTATGGCTACACCTTC. Protein product: CASSSTGTGVPGYGYTF.

For the CDR3, the DNA is TGTGCCAGCAGCTTAGTGGCGGGGGGGCATCCAGATACGCAGTATTTT. Its protein product is CASSLVAGGHPDTQYF. The gene calls are TRBV7-9 and TRBJ2-3, with 9 bases identical to TRBD2. CDR3 length: 16 amino acids. The V gene end was trimmed by 1 base and the J gene end by 4 bases; junction bases not matched to a gene: 6. Germline CDR1 is SEHNR and CDR2 is FQNEAQ (reference sequence).

The chain couples TRBV28 to TRBJ1-2; D might be TRBD1 (5 bases). With 3 bases removed from V and 4 bases from J, the gap between germline ends came to 15 bases. CDR1 is MDHEN, CDR2 SYDVKM, per germline. The CDR3 consists of 15 residues. CDR3 coding DNA: TGTGCCAGCAGTTTCGGGTCAGGGCCTATCTATGGCTACACCTTC. Its translation is CASSFGSGPIYGYTF.

Relative to its sample, this clone is medium-sized (0.01 to 0.1%). This same CDR3 is encoded by further DNA sequences in the sample. This chain links TRBV5-1 with TRBJ2-7; D is possibly TRBD2 (7 bases). The CDR3 runs 16 residues. Trimming removed 7 bases from V and 7 bases from J, with 27 bases in between. In germline, CDR1 is SGHRS, CDR2 YFSETQ. The CDR3 is CASLSRRGGPGWEQYF. CDR3 DNA: TGCGCCAGCTTGAGCCGTAGGGGGGGCCCGGGGTGGGAGCAGTACTTC.

The CDR3 loop reads CASSQEGTSLSLHF. The CDR3 bases are TGCGCCAGCAGCCAAGAAGGGACATCGCTGTCCCTCCACTTT. This rearrangement joins TRBV4-1 to TRBJ1-6; D perhaps matches TRBD1 (6 bases). The CDR3 is made up of 14 amino acids. Germline CDR1 and CDR2: MGHRA and YSYEKL. The V gene lost 0 bases and the J gene lost 14 bases, with 14 bases spanning the gap.

This clone appeared a few times. This chain joins TRBV4-1 and TRBJ1-2, with TRBD1 as a possible D gene (6 bases). The germline CDR1 and CDR2 sequences are MGHRA and YSYEKL. Trimming left V 3 bases short and J 8 bases short, with 10 bases between. The CDR3 is 12 amino acids. CDR3 DNA: TGCGCCAGCAGCCAGGGGGCAGGGGGCTACACCTTC. This translates into CASSQGAGGYTF.

J is TRBJ2-7 and V is TRBV27; 8 bases match TRBD2. Germline V gene data show CDR1 as MNHEY and CDR2 as SMNVEV (reference sequence). The V gene end was trimmed by 7 bases and the J gene end by 3 bases; junction bases not matched to a gene: 11. The length of the CDR3 is 15 residues. The CDR3 sequence: CASTLGAGGIYEQYF. The CDR3 DNA is TGTGCCAGCACCCTCGGGGCGGGGGGTATCTACGAGCAGTACTTC.

The gene calls are TRBV2 and TRBJ2-5; D is ambiguous. This CDR3 is built from 14 residues. The V end was cut by 6 bases, the J end by 3 bases, with 14 bases between. Germline CDR1 SNHLY, CDR2 FYNNEI. CDR3 sequence reads: CASSPPLPKETQYF. CDR3 bases: TGTGCCAGCAGCCCTCCCCTACCTAAAGAGACCCAGTACTTC.